This TCR beta chain was observed in a study of blood T cell repertoires in COVID-19. Looking at the study overall: The origin of the acute and convalescent COVID-19 samples was the United States, Italy and Spain. T cells, B-cell-depleted T cells, or PBMCs provided the cDNA or gDNA that served as material.

In the original workflow: Researchers report that nucleated cell counts were estimated from reference gene primer amplification. Here immunoSEQ multiplex PCR was the method, and the copy in TCRdb shows in-frame clones only, minus some. The V and J calls and clone size are taken from that table; D and trimming were inferred from the DNA. The sample contains more than 40,000 clones, approximately 87% of which appear only once. Germline V gene data show CDR1 as LNHNV and CDR2 as YYDKDF (reference sequence). CDR3 length: 13 amino acids. Trimming cost V 1 base and J 3 bases, with 4 bases left between them.

This chain connects TRBV15 to TRBJ1-5; D uncertain. The specimen sequenced was peripheral blood. This TCR was sampled from a human donor in a cohort sampled during active COVID-19. CDR3 DNA sequence: TGTGCCACCAGCAGAGTAGTCAATCAGCCCCAGCATTTT. Protein sequence: CATSRVVNQPQHF. Full variable domain (rest looked up from reference TRBV15 and TRBJ1-5): DAMVIQNPRYQVTQFGKPVTLSCSQTLNHNVMYWYQQKSSQAPKLLFHYYDKDFNNEADTPDNFQSRRPNTSFCFLDIRSPGLGDTAMYLCATSRVVNQPQHFGDGTRLSIL.